Below, 22 T cell receptor beta chains from the same sample are listed, as sequenced in a study of blood T cell repertoires in COVID-19. This table comes from immunoSEQ multiplex PCR, and its TCRdb copy is limited to in-frame clones, with some not included. The table includes around 280,000 clones, roughly 80% detected once. What was sequenced was peripheral blood. All receptors come from a woman aged 50 to 60 with active or convalescent COVID-19.

V usage is TRBV5-4 and J usage is TRBJ1-2, with a tentative D call TRBD1 (5 bases). The V and J ends lost 4 bases and 0 bases respectively, with 16 bases between them. The CDR3 consists of 16 residues. Germline loops: CDR1 SGHNT, CDR2 YYREEE (reference sequence). In DNA form, the CDR3 reads TGTGCCAGCAGCGTAGACAGAGGCCATGCTAACTATGGCTACACCTTC. Translated, it gives CASSVDRGHANYGYTF.

The CDR3 sequence: CAANQPQHF. CDR3 in DNA: TGTGCCGCGAATCAGCCCCAGCATTTT. The chain recombines TRBV9 with TRBJ1-5; the D is unclear. V was shortened by 10 bases and J by 4 bases, with 3 bases between the two germline ends. CDR1 is SGDLS, CDR2 YYNGEE, per germline. This CDR3 is built from 9 residues.

The chain links TRBV9 to TRBJ1-2, with D hard to call. Germline CDR1 is SGDLS and CDR2 is YYNGEE. This CDR3 has 14 residues. V lost 0 bases and J 0 bases, leaving 6 bases between the germline ends. The CDR3 sequence: CASSVAGTNYGYTF. CDR3 bases: TGTGCCAGCAGCGTAGCAGGCACTAACTATGGCTACACCTTC.

The rearrangement uses TRBV4-2 and TRBJ2-1; the D gene is possibly TRBD2 (6 bases). CDR1 is LGHNA and CDR2 is YNFKEQ in the germline V gene. The CDR3 spans 13 residues. V lost 4 bases, J lost 6 bases, and 10 bases lay in between. The CDR3: CASSPTSSNEQFF. For the CDR3, the DNA is TGTGCCAGCAGCCCTACTAGCTCCAATGAGCAGTTCTTC.

This clone showed up just once. V is TRBV2 and J is TRBJ1-5; 7 bases fit TRBD1. The germline gives CDR1 SNHLY, CDR2 FYNNEI. The CDR3 totals 15 residues. J gave up 2 bases and V 8 bases, and 9 bases lay outside the gene matches. In DNA form, the CDR3 reads TGTGCCAGCGGGACAGACTATGAGGGCAATCAGCCCCAGCATTTT. Amino acid sequence: CASGTDYEGNQPQHF.

The genes are TRBV5-1 and TRBJ2-2, with TRBD1 matching 7 bases. The CDR3 length is 17 residues. With 4 bases clipped from V and 1 base from J, the junction kept 10 bases outside the gene matches. Germline V gene sequence: CDR1 SGHRS, CDR2 YFSETQ. CDR3 amino acids: CASSAAGRQGNTGELFF. In nucleotides, the CDR3 is TGCGCCAGCAGCGCAGCTGGCCGACAGGGGAACACCGGGGAGCTGTTTTTT.

The chain joins TRBV7-9 to TRBJ1-4; D possibly corresponds to TRBD1 (5 bases). The CDR3 runs 15 residues. The germline V gene encodes CDR1 SEHNR and CDR2 FQNEAQ (reference sequence). V lost 5 bases and J 4 bases, leaving 14 bases between the germline ends. In nucleotides, the CDR3 is TGTGCCAGCAGCGACCGTGGGGCTTTTAATGAAAAACTGTTTTTT. Protein product: CASSDRGAFNEKLFF.

V and J are TRBV28 and TRBJ2-6; D remains ambiguous. This CDR3 is built from 13 residues. From germline, CDR1 is MDHEN and CDR2 SYDVKM. Between the trimmed V and J ends, which lost 6 bases and 0 bases, there was a span of 3 bases. The CDR3 nucleotides are TGTGCCAGCAGCAGCTCTGGGGCCAACGTCCTGACTTTC. As protein: CASSSSGANVLTF.

This rearrangement joins TRBV30 to TRBJ2-7; TRBD1 matches at 9 bases. There are 15 residues in the CDR3. The germline V gene encodes CDR1 GTSNPN and CDR2 SVGIG (reference sequence). Trimming at V came to 0 bases and at J to 3 bases, leaving 6 bases not matched to a gene. The CDR3 sequence is CAWSVPETGGYEQYF. The CDR3 DNA follows: TGTGCCTGGAGTGTACCGGAGACAGGGGGCTACGAGCAGTACTTC.

The chain has TRBV29-1 and TRBJ1-1, with 11 bases fitting TRBD1. CDR1 SQVTM and CDR2 ANQGSEA come from the germline V gene. There are 14 residues in the CDR3. V lost 8 bases to trimming and J lost 6 bases; unmatched junction nucleotides: 11. The CDR3 DNA reads as TGCAGCTTCTCCAGGACAGGGGGCCGGGCTGAAGCTTTCTTT. As protein: CSFSRTGGRAEAFF. Looking up the rest from reference TRBV29-1 and TRBJ1-1 gives the full variable domain: SAVISQKPSRDICQRGTSLTIQCQVDSQVTMMFWYRQQPGQSLTLIATANQGSEATYESGFVIDKFPISRPNLTFSTLTVSNMSPEDSSIYLCSFSRTGGRAEAFFGQGTRLTVV.

The chain couples TRBV4-1 to TRBJ2-7; TRBD2 is a possible D gene (6 bases). Trimming left V 1 base short and J 4 bases short, with 14 bases between. The CDR3 covers 15 residues. Germline lookup yields CDR1 MGHRA and CDR2 YSYEKL. The CDR3 DNA sequence: TGCGCCAGCAGCCAAGGGCTAGCGCCCCTTTACGAGCAGTACTTC. Translation: CASSQGLAPLYEQYF.

The chain joins TRBV2 to TRBJ1-1, with 10 bases fitting TRBD1. The CDR3 length is 14 residues. In germline, CDR1 is SNHLY, CDR2 FYNNEI. The J segment lost 7 bases and the V segment lost 2 bases, leaving 4 bases of the junction unmatched. The CDR3 loop is CASSESTGGVEAFF. CDR3 sequence (DNA): TGTGCCAGCAGTGAATCGACAGGGGGCGTTGAAGCTTTCTTT.

This CDR3 reads CASSLAADTQYF. The DNA of the CDR3 is TGTGCCAGCAGCTTAGCCGCAGATACGCAGTATTTT. The rearrangement uses TRBV9 and TRBJ2-3, with D unresolved. The CDR3 has 12 residues. Germline V gives CDR1 SGDLS, CDR2 YYNGEE. V was cut by 4 bases and J by 4 bases, with 7 bases left in between.

The chain links TRBV5-4 to TRBJ2-3; D not resolved. V lost 2 bases and J lost 4, with 5 bases in between. The CDR3 extends over 12 amino acids. The germline gives CDR1 SGHNT, CDR2 YYREEE (reference sequence). CDR3 sequence: CASSFQADTQYF. In nucleotides, the CDR3 is TGTGCCAGCAGCTTCCAGGCAGATACGCAGTATTTT.

The sample holds a few counts of this clone. This chain connects TRBV9 to TRBJ2-1; 9 bases line up with TRBD2. The CDR3 runs to 17 residues. The V segment lost 4 bases and the J segment 7 bases; nucleotides outside the gene matches: 15. Germline loops: CDR1 SGDLS, CDR2 YYNGEE. CDR3 loop: CASSPRSASGNLNEQFF. DNA for the CDR3: TGTGCCAGCAGCCCCCGTTCGGCTAGCGGGAATTTGAATGAGCAGTTCTTC.

Note on this clone: Because it lacks the conserved phenylalanine or tryptophan at the end, this CDR3 is likely a read error. The DNA is omitted, as the CDR3 cannot be located on it reliably, and the CDR3 follows TCRdb's listing. V is TRBV5-3 and J is TRBJ2-7; the table's D call of TRBD1 was not tested on the DNA. TRBV5-3 is labeled an ORF, and its function is uncertain. Termini included, the CDR3 measures 9 amino acids. This chain's CDR3 is CARKLSGLG.

V usage is TRBV27 and J usage is TRBJ2-7; D may be TRBD2 (6 bases). CDR3 length: 15 amino acids. With 2 bases removed from V and 2 bases from J, the gap between germline ends came to 13 bases. Germline CDR1 is MNHEY and CDR2 is SMNVEV (reference sequence). CDR3 DNA: TGTGCCAGCAGTTTAGGGTACGGAGGGCCCTACGAGCAGTACTTC. Its protein is CASSLGYGGPYEQYF.

This clone has ten or more counts. This chain joins TRBV7-3 and TRBJ2-7; 8 bases map to TRBD1. This CDR3 is 15 amino acids long. Looked up from germline, CDR1 is SGHTA and CDR2 is FQGTGA. With 5 bases clipped from V and 3 bases from J, the junction kept 9 bases outside the gene matches. CDR3 bases: TGTGCCAGCAGCACCACGGGGACAGGTGACTACGAGCAGTACTTC. This encodes CASSTTGTGDYEQYF.

The rearrangement uses TRBV18 and TRBJ2-5, with D tentatively TRBD2 (5 bases). The CDR3 length is 16 residues. In germline, CDR1 is KGHSH, CDR2 LQKENI. Trimming left V 2 bases short and J 0 bases short, with 13 bases between. Here the CDR3 DNA reads TGTGCCAGCTCACCAGGACTCACCCCGTACCAAGAGACCCAGTACTTC. The encoded protein is CASSPGLTPYQETQYF.

V gene TRBV5-1 combines with J gene TRBJ1-1; tentatively, D is TRBD1 (6 bases). Germline values: CDR1 SGHRS, CDR2 YFSETQ. The CDR3 loop spans 18 amino acids. The V and J ends lost 3 bases and 5 bases respectively, with 26 bases between them. The chain's CDR3 is CASSSGNRVPVGSTEAFF. The CDR3, as DNA: TGCGCCAGCAGCTCGGGGAACAGGGTGCCCGTTGGGAGTACTGAAGCTTTCTTT. Filled out from reference TRBV5-1 and TRBJ1-1, the complete variable domain reads KAGVTQTPRYLIKTRGQQVTLSCSPISGHRSVSWYQQTPGQGLQFLFEYFSETQRNKGNFPGRFSGRQFSNSRSEMNVSTLELGDSALYLCASSSGNRVPVGSTEAFFGQGTRLTVV.

This clone occurred once. The rearrangement links TRBV6-2 or TRBV6-3 to TRBJ2-7, with TRBD1 matching 7 bases. The length of the CDR3 is 14 residues. Germline CDR1 and CDR2: MNHEY and SVGEGT. V dropped 2 bases and J dropped 3; count of bases not matched to a gene: 4. The chain's CDR3 is CASSYLQGYYEQYF. The CDR3 DNA follows: TGTGCCAGCAGTTACCTACAGGGGTACTACGAGCAGTACTTC.

The genes are TRBV29-1 and TRBJ1-1, with D possibly matching TRBD1 (5 bases). Trimming pared 2 bases from V and 4 bases from J, leaving 8 bases between. There are 12 residues in the CDR3. Germline values: CDR1 SQVTM, CDR2 ANQGSEA. CDR3 DNA sequence: TGCAGCGTTGAACGGACAACCACTGAAGCTTTCTTT. Protein: CSVERTTTEAFF.